The TCR beta chain described here comes from a study of T cells in Graves' hyperthyroidism and ophthalmopathy. Findings and limits, study-wide: A 13 V-J model separated ophthalmopathy from stable hyperthyroidism.

Many counts were recorded for this clonotype. Its antigen is not identified. V lost 6 bases, J lost 4 bases, and 6 bases stayed unmatched. This CDR3 has 14 amino acids. Germline V gene data show CDR1 as MNHEY and CDR2 as SMNVEV (reference sequence). Graves' hyperthyroidism without ophthalmopathy progression within 18 months was termed stable. Diagnosis rested on symptoms, serum thyroxine and TRAb, thyroid ultrasound, and orbital computed tomography. Each 10 ml fresh peripheral blood draw supplied the PBMCs. TCR beta CDR3 region amplification was performed from RNA transcripts. Carried out on the TCR CDR3, a first-round RT-PCR used the HTBI primer set. TCRdb re-analysed the multiplex PCR reads in MiXCR, keeping a single row per CDR3 protein. The repertoire includes approximately 330,000 distinct CDR3 sequences, roughly 20% of them detected once, and roughly 49% sits in the top ten.

V usage is TRBV27 and J usage is TRBJ2-1; 7 positions agree with TRBD1. The sequenced sample was blood. This receptor was taken from a woman between 45 and 60 years old with Graves' hyperthyroidism. CDR3 nucleotide sequence: TGTGCCAGCAGCAAGGGGGCTGGGTACAATGAGCAGTTCTTC. It yields the protein CASSKGAGYNEQFF.